These T cell receptor beta chains were read from a single sample in a study of T cells in Graves' hyperthyroidism and ophthalmopathy. One entry per CDR3 protein, called by TCRdb with MiXCR from the multiplex PCR reads. The sample lists 730,000 or so distinct CDR3 sequences, around 19% occurring once. Sequencing was done on a sample of blood. These receptors were obtained from a woman aged 45 to 65 with Graves' hyperthyroidism that later progressed to Graves' ophthalmopathy. The conserved cysteine and the conserved F or W are not part of the CDR3 here.

TRBV5-1	TRBJ2-4	ASSLSPGEQNIQY
TRBV7-2	TRBJ2-7	ASSLAGTGSSYEQY
TRBV4-1	TRBJ1-1	ASTLGTPGTEAF
TRBV9	TRBJ1-2	ASSVESAAYGYT
TRBV6-1	TRBJ2-6	ASSLWGASSGANVLT
TRBV7-2	TRBJ1-2	ASSLEGFNYGYT
TRBV4-1	TRBJ1-4	ASSQEFRVNEKLF
TRBV2	TRBJ1-1	ASSEPGQVNTEAF
TRBV7-7	TRBJ2-5	ASSLEGPTETQY
TRBV7-6	TRBJ2-7	ASSLAIGRTYEQY
TRBV3-1	TRBJ2-4	ASSQGQTLAENIQY
TRBV20-1	TRBJ2-7	SARYWGGYEQY
TRBV7-2	TRBJ2-5	ASSLVGSGGETQY
TRBV6-1	TRBJ1-1	VTGSTEAF
TRBV9	TRBJ2-1	ASSVGGGVDNEQF
TRBV2	TRBJ1-5	ASRVGTAGQPQH
TRBV5-1	TRBJ1-5	ASTESGGSNQPQH
TRBV20-1	TRBJ2-7	SATQGLREQY
TRBV4-1	TRBJ1-5	ASSQEMRFFSNQPQH
TRBV7-9	TRBJ1-1	ASSSTTQGNTEAF
TRBV19	TRBJ1-2	ASSEHGTGRWTNYGYT
TRBV29-1	TRBJ2-2	SVSTRNTGELF
TRBV3-1	TRBJ1-6	ASSQDSSGGMPLH
TRBV12-3/TRBV12-4	TRBJ1-1	ASSPRISGATEAF
TRBV20-1	TRBJ2-5	SARAPGQGRETQY
TRBV15	TRBJ2-1	ATSSNRLWTSGGAVEQF
TRBV20-1	TRBJ1-2	SAREVGRSGYT
TRBV5-5	TRBJ1-2	ASSQDPWGTFYGYT
TRBV3-1	TRBJ2-3	ASSQAAFADTQY
TRBV12-3/TRBV12-4	TRBJ1-2	ASTPGAGANYGYT
TRBV20-1	TRBJ1-5	SAPGRSFSNQPQH
TRBV20-1	TRBJ2-7	SASAPGASPYEQY
TRBV19	TRBJ1-1	ASSIRGARHAEAF
TRBV6-2/TRBV6-3	TRBJ1-3	ASSDDFLSGNTIY
TRBV30	TRBJ2-3	AWIPRQKASTDTQY